This TCR beta chain was found in a study of blood T cell repertoires in COVID-19. On the study more broadly: COVID-19 samples collected from the United States, Italy and Spain covered acute and convalescent phases. PBMCs, B-cell-depleted T cells, or T cells were the source of the cDNA or gDNA that made up the material.

Original analysis: Reference gene primer amplification gave nucleated cell count estimates. Sequenced by immunoSEQ multiplex PCR; TCRdb stores in-frame clones only, minus some. For V, J and clone size, that table is used; D and trimming come from the DNA. The sample has fewer than 200,000 clones, about four fifths seen once. Sequencing input: peripheral blood. The clonotype comes from a middle-aged man who had recovered from COVID-19.

CDR3 protein: CASSRTSGAGRLVGYGYTF. The CDR3 DNA is TGTGCCAGTAGTCGTACGTCAGGGGCAGGGCGCTTGGTTGGGTATGGCTACACCTTC. The chain links TRBV19 to TRBJ1-2; tentatively, D is TRBD1 (6 bases). V lost 5 bases and J 5 bases, leaving 30 bases between the germline ends. The CDR3 runs 19 residues. Germline V lookup: CDR1 LNHDA, CDR2 SQIVND (reference sequence).